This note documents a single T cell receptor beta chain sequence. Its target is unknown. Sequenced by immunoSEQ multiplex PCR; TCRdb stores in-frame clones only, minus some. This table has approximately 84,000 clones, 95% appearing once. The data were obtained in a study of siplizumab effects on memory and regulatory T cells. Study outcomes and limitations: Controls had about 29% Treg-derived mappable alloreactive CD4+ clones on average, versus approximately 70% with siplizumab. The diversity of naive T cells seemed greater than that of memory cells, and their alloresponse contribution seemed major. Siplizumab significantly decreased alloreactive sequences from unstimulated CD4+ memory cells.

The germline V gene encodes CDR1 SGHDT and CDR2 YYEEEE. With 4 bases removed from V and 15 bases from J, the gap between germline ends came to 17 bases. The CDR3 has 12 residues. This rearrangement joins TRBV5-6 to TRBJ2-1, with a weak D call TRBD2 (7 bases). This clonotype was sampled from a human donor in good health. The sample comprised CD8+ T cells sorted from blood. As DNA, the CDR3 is TGTGCCAGCAGCAGGGGGGGAGGATATGCGTTCTTC. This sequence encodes CASSRGGGYAFF.